These 18 T cell receptor beta chains came from one sample sequenced in a study of response to subunit inactivated influenza vaccine. TCRdb ran MiXCR on the RT-PCR reads and lists one entry per CDR3 protein. The sample shows more than 200,000 distinct CDR3 sequences, less than 15% of them seen only once. The input for sequencing was non-naive T cells sorted from PBMCs, taken roughly 15 days before vaccination. These receptors came from a man aged 50 to 60 who received an inactivated influenza vaccine.

V gene TRBV6-2 or TRBV6-3 combines with J gene TRBJ1-5; D call uncertain. CDR1 MNHEY and CDR2 SVGEGT come from the germline V gene. The CDR3 has 15 residues. The V end was cut by 6 bases, the J end by 2 bases, with 14 bases between. CDR3 region: CASRRGGYGNQPQHF. The CDR3 nucleotides read TGTGCCAGCAGACGAGGAGGGTACGGCAATCAGCCCCAGCATTTT.

This sequence joins TRBV28 and TRBJ1-2; D perhaps matches TRBD1 (6 bases). V lost 6 bases, J lost 4 bases, and 18 bases lay in between. The CDR3 contains 15 residues. The germline V gene has CDR1 MDHEN and CDR2 SYDVKM. This chain's CDR3 is CASRYGQPGGYGYTF. The DNA for the CDR3 is TGTGCCAGCAGATACGGACAGCCCGGAGGCTATGGCTACACCTTC.

This clonotype has more than one count but fewer than ten. The CDR3 sequence is CASSQEGTGGSYGYTF. CDR3 bases: TGCGCCAGCAGCCAAGAGGGGACAGGGGGGTCCTATGGCTACACCTTC. This chain uses TRBV4-1 with TRBJ1-2; 11 bases are a match to TRBD1. Per germline, CDR1 MGHRA and CDR2 YSYEKL. V shed 0 bases and J 4 bases; nucleotides not matched to a gene: 4. This CDR3 spans 16 amino acids.

The chain recombines TRBV20-1 with TRBJ2-1; D perhaps matches TRBD2 (6 bases). Deletions cut 0 bases from V and 4 bases from J, with 16 bases between. CDR3 length: 16 amino acids. CDR1 DFQATT and CDR2 SNEGSKA come from the germline V gene (reference sequence). CDR3 sequence: CSARDQGLHLYNEQFF. The CDR3 DNA reads TGCAGTGCTAGAGACCAGGGACTCCACTTGTACAATGAGCAGTTCTTC.

This clonotype was seen more than once but under ten times. V usage is TRBV12-3 or TRBV12-4 and J usage is TRBJ2-2; D is unresolved. This CDR3 spans 14 amino acids. Trimming took off 3 bases at V and 6 bases at J, with 11 bases between the two ends. The CDR3 DNA reads TGTGCCAGCAGTTTCTCTCGGAAGGCCGGGGAGCTGTTTTTT. This gives the protein CASSFSRKAGELFF.

This clonotype was seen only once. The CDR3 is CASSLRDGADTGELFF. The CDR3 DNA follows: TGTGCCAGCAGCTTAAGGGACGGGGCGGACACCGGGGAGCTGTTTTTT. The chain couples TRBV7-8 to TRBJ2-2; either TRBD1 or TRBD2 may supply D (5 bases each). From germline, CDR1 is SGHVS and CDR2 FQNEAQ. The CDR3 length is 16 residues. The V and J ends lost 2 bases and 3 bases respectively, with 13 bases between them.

This chain connects TRBV20-1 to TRBJ2-2; D may match TRBD1 or TRBD2 (5 bases each). The V gene lost 5 bases and the J gene lost 11 bases, with 9 bases spanning the gap. This CDR3 is 10 amino acids long. Germline-derived CDR1 and CDR2 are DFQATT and SNEGSKA (reference sequence). The CDR3 reads CSAYRDELFF. The CDR3 DNA follows: TGCAGTGCTTACCGGGACGAGCTGTTTTTT.

This clonotype was seen a handful of times. The gene calls are TRBV3-1 and TRBJ1-2; D is uncertain. The CDR3 sequence is 12 residues long. Germline V lookup: CDR1 LGHDT, CDR2 YNNKEL (reference sequence). Deletions cut 1 base from V and 8 bases from J, with 8 bases between. DNA of the CDR3: TGTGCCAGCAGCCAAGGGGCAAGCGGCTACACCTTC. This codes for CASSQGASGYTF. Based on the CDR3 plus reference TRBV3-1 and TRBJ1-2, the full variable domain is DTAVSQTPKYLVTQMGNDKSIKCEQNLGHDTMYWYKQDSKKFLKIMFSYNNKELIINETVPNRFSPKSPDKAHLNLHINSLELGDSAVYFCASSQGASGYTFGSGTRLTVV.

The sample holds many counts of this clonotype. CDR3 in amino acids: CSAPKTSSGTEQYF. CDR3 nucleotide sequence: TGCAGTGCTCCCAAGACTAGCAGCGGGACAGAGCAGTACTTC. The chain uses TRBV20-1 and TRBJ2-7, with D possibly being TRBD2 (7 bases). Germline V gene sequence: CDR1 DFQATT, CDR2 SNEGSKA (reference sequence). Trimming cost V 5 bases and J 7 bases, with 21 bases left between them. The CDR3 sequence is 14 residues long.

This clonotype ranks as medium-sized (0.01 to 0.1%). The chain links TRBV5-1 to TRBJ2-7; no clear D gene. This CDR3 is built from 11 residues. The V end was cut by 5 bases, the J end by 7 bases, with 10 bases between. Germline CDR1 and CDR2: SGHRS and YFSETQ. This chain's CDR3 is CASRQGREQYF. DNA for the CDR3: TGCGCCAGCAGACAAGGACGGGAGCAGTACTTC.

This clonotype appeared many times. The chain has TRBV29-1 and TRBJ2-5; 9 nucleotides line up with TRBD2. From germline, CDR1 is SQVTM and CDR2 ANQGSEA. This CDR3 is 16 amino acids long. V gave up 0 bases and J gave up 4 bases; unmatched junction bases: 9. CDR3 in amino acids: CSVEEVYETSGETQYF. CDR3 coding DNA: TGCAGCGTTGAAGAGGTGTATGAGACTAGCGGAGAGACCCAGTACTTC.

This clonotype was detected ten times or more. The chain couples TRBV2 to TRBJ2-1; weak D call: TRBD2 (5 bases). The CDR3 runs to 12 residues. Germline V gene lookup returns CDR1 SNHLY and CDR2 FYNNEI. Trimming took off 8 bases at V and 7 bases at J, with 12 bases between the two ends. As DNA, the CDR3 is TGTGCCAGCGTGTCCTTAGCGAATGAGCAGTTCTTC. Its translation is CASVSLANEQFF.

This clonotype has a handful of counts. V gene TRBV7-2 combines with J gene TRBJ2-7; possibly TRBD2 for D (6 bases). The V gene's germline CDR1 is SGHTA and CDR2 FQGNSA. Trimming took off 5 bases at V and 2 bases at J, with 13 bases between the two ends. The CDR3 sequence is 14 residues long. The CDR3 DNA reads TGTGCCAGCAGCCCGTCTAGCGCCACCTACGAGCAGTACTTC. This codes for CASSPSSATYEQYF.

The rearrangement links TRBV4-1 to TRBJ1-4; D is undetermined. This CDR3 comprises 19 residues. V was clipped by 1 base and J by 0 bases, with 18 bases between them. The germline V gene encodes CDR1 MGHRA and CDR2 YSYEKL. The CDR3 reads CASSQGVLIRIATNEKLFF. Written as DNA, the CDR3 is TGCGCCAGCAGCCAAGGAGTCCTTATTCGGATTGCAACTAATGAAAAACTGTTTTTT.

The J gene is TRBJ2-7, the V gene TRBV14; the D gene is possibly TRBD2 (5 bases). CDR3 length: 16 amino acids. V was shortened by 1 base and J by 2 bases, with 15 bases between the two germline ends. Germline CDR1 is SGHDN and CDR2 is FVKESK. The CDR3 is CASSQGLPGLPYEQYF. In nucleotides, the CDR3 is TGTGCCAGCAGCCAAGGACTCCCCGGACTGCCCTACGAGCAGTACTTC.

The gene calls are TRBV18 and TRBJ2-7; D is unresolved. This CDR3 spans 13 amino acids. From germline, CDR1 is KGHSH and CDR2 LQKENI. The germline V and J ends were trimmed by 4 bases and 4 bases, with 11 bases remaining between them. In DNA form, the CDR3 reads TGTGCCAGCTCACGGTCATCGGCATACGAGCAGTACTTC. Translated: CASSRSSAYEQYF. Variable domain in full (rest from reference TRBV18 and TRBJ2-7): NAGVMQNPRHLVRRRGQEARLRCSPMKGHSHVYWYRQLPEEGLKFMVYLQKENIIDESGMPKERFSAEFPKEGPSILRIQQVVRGDSAAYFCASSRSSAYEQYFGPGTRLTVT.

Ten or more counts support this clonotype. The CDR3 loop reads CASSLAEAIYGYTF. The CDR3 DNA reads as TGTGCCAGCAGCTTAGCGGAAGCTATCTATGGCTACACCTTC. This chain uses TRBV7-2 with TRBJ1-2; D gene ambiguous. V was clipped by 0 bases and J by 4 bases, with 9 bases between them. Per the germline V gene, CDR1 is SGHTA and CDR2 is FQGNSA. The length of the CDR3 is 14 residues. The variable domain in full, completed from reference TRBV7-2 and TRBJ1-2, reads GAGVSQSPSNKVTEKGKDVELRCDPISGHTALYWYRQSLGQGLEFLIYFQGNSAPDKSGLPSDRFSAERTGGSVSTLTIQRTQQEDSAVYLCASSLAEAIYGYTFGSGTRLTVV.

V is TRBV3-1 and J is TRBJ2-2; 9 bases map to TRBD2. The CDR3 covers 19 residues. CDR1 is LGHDT, CDR2 YNNKEL, per germline (reference sequence). Trimming removed 0 bases from V and 4 bases from J; junction bases left unmatched: 12. The CDR3 here is CASSQERSGRLRSTGELFF. CDR3 DNA: TGTGCCAGCAGCCAAGAACGTAGCGGGAGATTAAGGAGCACCGGGGAGCTGTTTTTT.